Listed below are T cell receptor beta chains from one sample, sequenced in a study of T cells in localized non-small cell lung cancer. Profiling relied on immunoSEQ multiplex PCR, and the TCRdb table lists in-frame clones only, not all of them. The sample shows fewer than 90,000 clones, about three quarters of them seen only once. The sequencing used PBMCs, collected before any cancer treatment. Every receptor here comes from a man aged 40 to 70 with stage II squamous cell lung carcinoma. Both conserved end residues are part of each CDR3. D genes are given only for firm matches. Size tells how often a clone was seen (once, few, many) or the class of an expanded clone, and some rows leave it out.

d_call clone_size j_call v_call cdr3_nt cdr3_aa
- - TRBJ1-1 TRBV6-5 TGTGCCAGCAGTTACAATTTGAGGGATTTGAAGGGAGCTTTCTTT CASSYNLRDLKGAFF
- - TRBJ1-3 TRBV7-2 TGTGCCAGCAGCGCGTCGGTGCGAGGAAACACCATATATTTT CASSASVRGNTIYF
TRBD2 - TRBJ2-1 TRBV5-1 TGCGCCAGCAGCCCCCGACTAGCGGGAGGTTACAATGAGCAGTTCTTC CASSPRLAGGYNEQFF
- - TRBJ2-5 TRBV5-4 TGTGCCAGCAGCGCTCCGCCGGGTGAGACCCAGTACTTC CASSAPPGETQYF
- - TRBJ1-2 TRBV7-2 TGTGCCAGCAGCAACGACAGGCATGGCTACACCTTC CASSNDRHGYTF
- - TRBJ2-4 TRBV6-8 TGTGCCAGCAGTTACCCCCTAGCCAAAAACATTCAGTACTTC CASSYPLAKNIQYF
- - TRBJ1-3 TRBV18 TGTGCCAGCTCACCACTCTCAGTCTCTGGAAACACCATATATTTT CASSPLSVSGNTIYF
- few TRBJ1-5 TRBV4-1 TGCGCCAGCAGCCAAGATCTACTGATAAGCAATCAGCCCCAGCATTTT CASSQDLLISNQPQHF
TRBD1 - TRBJ1-2 TRBV5-4 TGTGCCAGCAGCCGACAGGGGGCTGGGTATGGCTACACCTTC CASSRQGAGYGYTF
TRBD1 - TRBJ2-7 TRBV14 TGTGCCAGCAGCCAGCCAGGGACAGGGGTGTACGAGCAGTACTTC CASSQPGTGVYEQYF
TRBD2 - TRBJ2-7 TRBV6-5 TGTGCCAGCATGGTGGGGGGGAGCTACGAGCAGTACTTC CASMVGGSYEQYF
- - TRBJ1-5 TRBV4-2 TGTGCCAGCAGCCAAGCAGGGATGCATCAGCCCCAGCATTTT CASSQAGMHQPQHF
- - TRBJ1-5 TRBV29-1 TGCAGCGTTGTCCCTACAGAGAAAGAGAATAGCAATCAGCCCCAGCATTTT CSVVPTEKENSNQPQHF
- - TRBJ1-4 TRBV10-3 TGTGCCATCCGCGCAGACGCAAATGAAAAACTGTTTTTT CAIRADANEKLFF
- - TRBJ1-3 TRBV25-1 TGTGCCAGCAGTGAATACAGGGCCTCTGGAAACACCATATATTTT CASSEYRASGNTIYF
- - TRBJ1-5 TRBV6-5 TGTGCCAGCAGAGAGGAGGCGGGGACGCCCCAGCATTTT CASREEAGTPQHF
- - TRBJ2-7 TRBV6-5 TGTGCCAGCAGGGCCGCCAGGGAGCAGTACTTC CASRAAREQYF